Listed below are T cell receptor beta chains from one sample, sequenced in a study of T cell repertoires in aging, cancer and after chemotherapy. MiXCR was run by TCRdb on the multiplex PCR reads, yielding one entry per CDR3 protein. Of about 13,000 distinct CDR3 sequences in the sample, 20% to 30% were seen once. Sequenced sample: blood. The receptors here all came from a human donor in good health. Both conserved end residues are part of each CDR3. A D gene is named only where the DNA matches it firmly. Clone size is not always given. Where it is, it says once, few, many or a class for expanded clones.

DNA,CDR3,V,size,J,D
TGTGCCAGCAGTTTACAGGCAGGGGGGCTGTTCAATGAGCAGTTCTTC,CASSLQAGGLFNEQFF,TRBV27,few,TRBJ2-1,-
TGTGCCAGCAGCCCAGGGCTAGCGGGGGGCACAGATACGCAGTATTTT,CASSPGLAGGTDTQYF,TRBV7-3,few,TRBJ2-3,TRBD2
TGTGCCAGCGGTGACTGGACCTCTAATGAAAAACTGTTTTTT,CASGDWTSNEKLFF,TRBV6-1,-,TRBJ1-4,-
TGTGCCAGTAGTATCGGTGCAGGGGGACCAAACTATGGCTACACCTTC,CASSIGAGGPNYGYTF,TRBV19,medium-sized,TRBJ1-2,TRBD1
TGTGCCACCAGCAGAGTGGGCGGGATAGACACAGATACGCAGTATTTT,CATSRVGGIDTDTQYF,TRBV15,-,TRBJ2-3,-
TGCGCCAGCAGCTTGGCGGACAGCACCTACGAGCAGTACTTC,CASSLADSTYEQYF,TRBV5-1,-,TRBJ2-7,-
TGTGCCAGCAGTGACAGGGAGGGTAATAACTACACCTTC,CASSDREGNNYTF,TRBV6-4,-,TRBJ1-2,-
TGTGCCAGCAGCTTAGGGGGCAGAACATCCTACAATGAGCAGTTCTTC,CASSLGGRTSYNEQFF,TRBV11-3,-,TRBJ2-1,-
TGTGCCAGCAGTCTCGCCCAGGGGCTCGGGCAGATTTATGGCTACACCTTC,CASSLAQGLGQIYGYTF,TRBV27,few,TRBJ1-2,-
TGCGCCAGCAGCCACGGACTAGCGACCTATTACGAGCAGTACTTC,CASSHGLATYYEQYF,TRBV4-1,few,TRBJ2-7,TRBD2
TGTGCCAGCATCGGGGGCTCAAGCACAGATACGCAGTATTTT,CASIGGSSTDTQYF,TRBV7-9,-,TRBJ2-3,-
TGTGCCAGCAGCACGGGACACAGAAGAACCGGGGAGCTGTTTTTT,CASSTGHRRTGELFF,TRBV7-6,medium-sized,TRBJ2-2,-
TGTGCCAGCAGTTACAATCCGGTTCCACCCCTCCACTTT,CASSYNPVPPLHF,TRBV6-2/TRBV6-3,few,TRBJ1-6,-
TGTGCCAGCGGCCCCCCTTCGGGGAACACCGGGGAGCTGTTTTTT,CASGPPSGNTGELFF,TRBV5-6,-,TRBJ2-2,-
TGTGCCAGCAGCTTACGACAGGCAGATACGCAGTATTTT,CASSLRQADTQYF,TRBV7-9,-,TRBJ2-3,-
TGTGCCAGCACCCTTCTTAGGGGGGGTTCTGGCTATAATTCACCCCTCCACTTT,CASTLLRGGSGYNSPLHF,TRBV6-6,few,TRBJ1-6,-
TGTGCCAGCAGTACTGGACGGAGCGAGCAGTACTTC,CASSTGRSEQYF,TRBV7-9,medium-sized,TRBJ2-7,-